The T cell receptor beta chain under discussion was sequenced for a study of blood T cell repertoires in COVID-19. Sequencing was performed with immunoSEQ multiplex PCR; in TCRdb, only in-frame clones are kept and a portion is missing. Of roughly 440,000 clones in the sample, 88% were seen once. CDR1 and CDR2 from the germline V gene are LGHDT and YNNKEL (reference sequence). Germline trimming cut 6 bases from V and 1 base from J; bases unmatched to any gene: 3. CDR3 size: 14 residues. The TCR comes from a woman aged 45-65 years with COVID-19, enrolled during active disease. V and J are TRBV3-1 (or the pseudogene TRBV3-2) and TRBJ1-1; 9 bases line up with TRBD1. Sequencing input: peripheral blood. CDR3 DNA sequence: TGTGCCAGCAGAGGACAGGGGCAGAACACTGAAGCTTTCTTT. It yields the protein CASRGQGQNTEAFF.